This T cell receptor beta chain was profiled in a study of glioma-infiltrating T cells. CDR3 length: 17 amino acids. Trimming took off 4 bases at V and 1 base at J, with 18 bases between the two ends. In germline, CDR1 is SGHNT, CDR2 YENEEA. Study-wide results and limits: Above-expected tissue-blood divergence occurred in all gliomas, most in low-grade ones. Tissue and blood shared very few CDR3 sequences.

Comment on this clonotype: Its antigen is as yet unknown. With a much larger clone just one base away, this may be a read error.

Amplification of TCR alpha and beta CDR3 regions from RNA used iRepertoire nested multiplex PCR. For one-step reverse transcription and amplification, about 90-400 ng of tissue mRNA or PBMC total RNA was used. In TCRdb, the multiplex PCR reads were re-called with MiXCR into one record per CDR3 protein. Of about 93,000 distinct CDR3 sequences listed, around 40% are singletons. This TCR derives from a human donor with low-grade glioma or glioblastoma, undergoing nonglioma brain surgery, or in good health (not recorded which). V and J are TRBV11-3 and TRBJ2-3; D possibly corresponds to TRBD2 (5 bases). Sequences were obtained from glioma tissue, nonneoplastic brain tissue, or PBMCs (not recorded which). CDR3 bases: TGTGCCAGCAGCTCCTTTAGCGAGAGGCGAGGCACAGATACGCAGTATTTT. Translation gives CASSSFSERRGTDTQYF.